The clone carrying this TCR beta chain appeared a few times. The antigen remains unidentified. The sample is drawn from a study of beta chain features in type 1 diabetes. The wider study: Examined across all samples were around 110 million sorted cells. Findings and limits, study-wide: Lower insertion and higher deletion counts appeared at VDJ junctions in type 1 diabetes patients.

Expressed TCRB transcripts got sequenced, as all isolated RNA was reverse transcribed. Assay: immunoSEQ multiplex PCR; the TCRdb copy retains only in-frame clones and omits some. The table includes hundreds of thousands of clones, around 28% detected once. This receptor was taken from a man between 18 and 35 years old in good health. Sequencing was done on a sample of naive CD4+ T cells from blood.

The chain's CDR3 is CASSLGAYNEQFF. The CDR3 nucleotides are TGTGCCAGCAGCTTAGGGGCCTACAATGAGCAGTTCTTC. This rearrangement joins TRBV13 to TRBJ2-1, with unresolved D. Germline V lookup: CDR1 PRHDT, CDR2 FYEKMQ (reference sequence). CDR3 length equals 13 residues. Between the trimmed V and J ends, which lost 0 bases and 2 bases, there was a span of 2 bases.